This T cell receptor (beta chain) was identified during a study of T cell changes during pregnancy in multiple sclerosis. The data were produced by immunoSEQ multiplex PCR, yet TCRdb's version contains in-frame clones alone and is incomplete. The sample has 50,000 to 60,000 clones, about 91% seen once; the top ten hold 0.76%. CDR1 and CDR2 from the germline V gene are SGHTA and FQGNSA. V lost 2 bases, J lost 8 bases, and 13 bases stayed unmatched. This CDR3 has 17 residues. This chain joins TRBV7-2 and TRBJ2-1; 9 nucleotides line up with TRBD1. The TCR was taken from a female donor with multiple sclerosis, enrolled in a pregnancy study. The sequences come from CD4+ T cells from peripheral blood mononuclear cells, collected in the first trimester of pregnancy. CDR3 DNA sequence: TGTGCCAGCAGCTTAAGAACTCCGGGACAGGGTTTGCATGAGCAGTTCTTC. This codes for CASSLRTPGQGLHEQFF.